This entry lists 25 T cell receptor beta chains sequenced from one sample in a study of T cells after posttransplantation cyclophosphamide. The assay was immunoSEQ multiplex PCR, and TCRdb's table has in-frame clones only and misses some. The sample shows 25,000 to 35,000 clones, none of them appearing just once. Sequenced material: PBMCs. The receptors were sampled from an older woman in good health, CMV-negative, and a related stem cell transplant donor.

The chain employs TRBV30 and TRBJ1-4; D is perhaps TRBD1 (6 bases). The ends were cut back, 2 bases at V and 7 bases at J, with 11 bases in the middle. Per germline, CDR1 GTSNPN and CDR2 SVGIG (reference sequence). The CDR3 runs to 13 residues. In DNA, the CDR3 is TGTGCCTGGAGTCTTCAGGGGATTGAAAAACTGTTTTTT. Protein: CAWSLQGIEKLFF.

This clone occurred many times. The chain combines TRBV9 with TRBJ2-1; 9 bases align to TRBD2. CDR1 is SGDLS and CDR2 is YYNGEE in the germline V gene. V lost 2 bases, J lost 7 bases, and 1 base stayed unmatched. The length of the CDR3 is 13 residues. The chain's CDR3 is CASSVTSGNEQFF. CDR3 sequence (DNA): TGTGCCAGCAGCGTTACTAGCGGGAATGAGCAGTTCTTC. The whole variable domain, filled in from reference TRBV9 and TRBJ2-1, reads DSGVTQTPKHLITATGQRVTLRCSPRSGDLSVYWYQQSLDQGLQFLIQYYNGEERAKGNILERFSAQQFPDLHSELNLSSLELGDSALYFCASSVTSGNEQFFGPGTRLTVL.

This clone was observed at least ten times. This chain joins TRBV2 and TRBJ2-5; TRBD2 agrees at 15 bases. The germline gives CDR1 SNHLY, CDR2 FYNNEI. The trim removed 5 bases at V and 4 bases at J, leaving 2 bases unmatched. The CDR3 loop spans 15 amino acids. CDR3 DNA sequence: TGTGCCAGCAGTTTGGGACTAGCGGGGGGAGAGACCCAGTACTTC. It is translated as CASSLGLAGGETQYF.

In this sample, this clone turned up many times. The V and J genes are TRBV6-5 and TRBJ2-1, with a possible D match to TRBD1 (5 bases). Trimming took 6 bases from V and 3 from J, leaving 15 bases between them. The CDR3 consists of 15 residues. Germline loops: CDR1 MNHEY, CDR2 SVGAGI. This CDR3 is CASSEQAGYYNEQFF. The CDR3 coding sequence is TGTGCCAGCAGCGAACAGGCAGGTTACTACAATGAGCAGTTCTTC.

This clone was picked up many times. This chain links TRBV18 with TRBJ2-2, with D unclear. CDR3 length: 14 residues. Trimming removed 3 bases at V and 1 base at J, with 6 bases between. Per germline, CDR1 KGHSH and CDR2 LQKENI. DNA for the CDR3: TGTGCCAGCTCACCGCAACAGAACACCGGGGAGCTGTTTTTT. It yields the protein CASSPQQNTGELFF. Full variable domain (outside the CDR3, taken from reference TRBV18 and TRBJ2-2): NAGVMQNPRHLVRRRGQEARLRCSPMKGHSHVYWYRQLPEEGLKFMVYLQKENIIDESGMPKERFSAEFPKEGPSILRIQQVVRGDSAAYFCASSPQQNTGELFFGEGSRLTVL.

This clone showed up many times. The J gene is TRBJ1-5, the V gene TRBV7-2, with D possibly matching TRBD1 (5 bases). Deletions cut 3 bases from V and 3 bases from J, with 9 bases between. Germline V gene sequence: CDR1 SGHTA, CDR2 FQGNSA. This CDR3 region has 14 residues. Here the CDR3 DNA reads TGTGCCAGCAGCTTGGGGCGCAACAATCAGCCCCAGCATTTT. Its protein is CASSLGRNNQPQHF.

In this sample, this clone turned up many times. The chain is built from TRBV27 and TRBJ2-7; a weak D match, TRBD1 (6 bases). The V gene's germline CDR1 is MNHEY and CDR2 SMNVEV (reference sequence). The CDR3 consists of 14 residues. The V end lost 5 bases, the J end lost 2 bases, and 13 bases lay between the germline ends. This chain's CDR3 is CASSTLGQTYEQYF. In DNA, the CDR3 is TGTGCCAGCAGTACCCTCGGACAGACCTACGAGCAGTACTTC.

The table lists this clone with many counts. This chain links TRBV7-9 with TRBJ1-1; D unresolved. V lost 5 bases and J lost 1, with 5 bases in between. Germline CDR1 is SEHNR and CDR2 is FQNEAQ (reference sequence). This CDR3 region has 12 residues. This CDR3 reads CASSVQNTEAFF. CDR3 DNA: TGTGCCAGCAGCGTCCAGAACACTGAAGCTTTCTTT.

In this sample, this clone turned up many times. The chain has TRBV27 and TRBJ1-4; 9 bases are shared with TRBD1. The CDR3 covers 15 residues. The germline V gene encodes CDR1 MNHEY and CDR2 SMNVEV (reference sequence). Trimming cost V 4 bases and J 7 bases; bases outside gene matches: 7. The CDR3 loop reads CASSSKGTGFEKLFF. The DNA of the CDR3 is TGTGCCAGCAGTTCGAAGGGGACAGGGTTTGAAAAACTGTTTTTT.

This clone has at least ten counts. This sequence joins TRBV5-1 and TRBJ2-1; 7 bases are a match to TRBD1. From germline, CDR1 is SGHRS and CDR2 YFSETQ. This CDR3 has 16 residues. V trimming: 5 bases; J trimming: 7 bases; junction bases outside the gene matches: 15. The CDR3 spells CASSLEGAWVRNEQFF. The DNA of the CDR3 is TGCGCCAGCAGTCTAGAGGGGGCTTGGGTTAGGAATGAGCAGTTCTTC. Full variable domain (missing parts from reference TRBV5-1 and TRBJ2-1): KAGVTQTPRYLIKTRGQQVTLSCSPISGHRSVSWYQQTPGQGLQFLFEYFSETQRNKGNFPGRFSGRQFSNSRSEMNVSTLELGDSALYLCASSLEGAWVRNEQFFGPGTRLTVL.

This clone has just a few counts. The CDR3 loop reads CASSPSGREQYF. The CDR3 DNA sequence: TGTGCCAGCAGCCCCTCAGGGCGCGAGCAGTACTTC. The chain recombines TRBV7-8 with TRBJ2-7, with D maybe TRBD1 (5 bases). Trimming shortened V by 5 bases and J by 6 bases, and 11 bases separated the two germline ends. The CDR3 is 12 amino acids. From germline, CDR1 is SGHVS and CDR2 FQNEAQ.

The sample holds a few counts of this clone. The chain combines TRBV18 with TRBJ2-3, with a weak D call TRBD2 (6 bases). V dropped 6 bases and J dropped 2 bases, with 15 bases sitting between them. The CDR3 covers 15 residues. The germline V gene has CDR1 KGHSH and CDR2 LQKENI. The CDR3 spells CASSRPGLHTDTQYF. The CDR3 nucleotides read TGTGCCAGCTCGCGGCCGGGACTTCACACAGATACGCAGTATTTT. The whole variable domain, remainder taken from reference TRBV18 and TRBJ2-3, is NAGVMQNPRHLVRRRGQEARLRCSPMKGHSHVYWYRQLPEEGLKFMVYLQKENIIDESGMPKERFSAEFPKEGPSILRIQQVVRGDSAAYFCASSRPGLHTDTQYFGPGTRLTVL.

This clone occurred many times. The CDR3 DNA sequence: TGTGCCAGCAGTTACTCGACCCAGGATAATTCACCCCTCCACTTT. As protein: CASSYSTQDNSPLHF. This chain links TRBV6-2 or TRBV6-3 with TRBJ1-6; no clear D gene. CDR1 is MNHEY and CDR2 is SVGEGT in the germline V gene. The CDR3 loop spans 15 amino acids. The V end was cut by 0 bases, the J end by 5 bases, with 8 bases between.

In this sample, this clone turned up many times. This rearrangement joins TRBV27 to TRBJ2-5; TRBD2 matches at 10 bases. CDR1 MNHEY and CDR2 SMNVEV come from the germline V gene (reference sequence). The CDR3 runs 15 residues. After removal of 6 bases from V and 5 bases from J, the junction contained 9 bases not matched to a gene. The CDR3 is CASRRLAGNAETQYF. The DNA of the CDR3 is TGTGCCAGCAGACGACTAGCGGGCAACGCGGAGACCCAGTACTTC.

The sample holds many counts of this clone. This chain links TRBV19 with TRBJ1-5; 9 nucleotides line up with TRBD1. V lost 6 bases and J lost 2; bases outside the gene matches: 5. The V gene's germline CDR1 is LNHDA and CDR2 SQIVND (reference sequence). The CDR3 runs 15 residues. This CDR3 reads CASRQQGAGNQPQHF. CDR3 coding DNA: TGTGCCAGTAGACAACAGGGGGCTGGCAATCAGCCCCAGCATTTT.

This clone was observed many times. V and J are TRBV7-9 and TRBJ2-1; 7 bases line up with TRBD2. The CDR3 is 14 residues long. CDR1 and CDR2 (germline): SEHNR, FQNEAQ (reference sequence). V lost 7 bases, J lost 6 bases, and 9 bases stayed unmatched. The CDR3 sequence: CASTDLGGFNEQFF. CDR3 DNA: TGTGCCAGCACGGACCTGGGGGGGTTCAATGAGCAGTTCTTC.

This chain links TRBV4-2 with TRBJ2-7, with D possibly matching TRBD1 (6 bases). The CDR3 is made up of 13 amino acids. Germline CDR1 and CDR2: LGHNA and YNFKEQ. V was cut by 2 bases and J by 5 bases, with 10 bases left in between. This CDR3 reads CASSQPGTNEQYF. The CDR3 DNA reads TGTGCCAGCAGCCAACCCGGGACAAACGAGCAGTACTTC.

This clone was seen repeatedly, ten times or more. The V and J genes are TRBV7-2 and TRBJ1-5, with 7 bases identical to TRBD1. The germline CDR1 and CDR2 sequences are SGHTA and FQGNSA. V was pared by 5 bases and J by 6 bases, with 4 bases of the junction left unmatched. This CDR3 spans 13 amino acids. CDR3 loop: CASSQRGLQPQHF. The CDR3 bases are TGTGCCAGCAGCCAGAGGGGGCTTCAGCCCCAGCATTTT. Using reference TRBV7-2 and TRBJ1-5 for the parts outside the CDR3, the full variable domain is GAGVSQSPSNKVTEKGKDVELRCDPISGHTALYWYRQSLGQGLEFLIYFQGNSAPDKSGLPSDRFSAERTGGSVSTLTIQRTQQEDSAVYLCASSQRGLQPQHFGDGTRLSIL.

This clone was seen repeatedly, ten times or more. The chain combines TRBV2 with TRBJ2-3, with TRBD1 as a possible D gene (6 bases). CDR3 length equals 16 residues. V shed 6 bases and J shed 2 bases, with 18 bases lying between them. From germline, CDR1 is SNHLY and CDR2 FYNNEI. CDR3 sequence (DNA): TGTGCCAGCAGCCAACAGGGCCAGTCCTCCACAGATACGCAGTATTTT. Protein product: CASSQQGQSSTDTQYF.

This sequence joins TRBV24-1 and TRBJ2-2; 8 bases map to TRBD1. J was trimmed by 2 bases and V by 0 bases; bases with no gene match: 7. CDR1 is KGHDR and CDR2 is SFDVKD in the germline V gene. This CDR3 is 18 amino acids long. CDR3 in amino acids: CATSDLRRQGLNTGELFF. Here the CDR3 DNA reads TGTGCCACCAGTGATTTGCGTCGACAGGGGCTAAACACCGGGGAGCTGTTTTTT.

This clone came up many times. The V call is TRBV19, the J call TRBJ2-3; TRBD2 agrees at 9 bases. The CDR3 extends over 15 amino acids. V shed 4 bases, J shed 0 bases, and the junction held 2 bases outside the gene matches. Germline CDR1 LNHDA, CDR2 SQIVND (reference sequence). CDR3: CASSTGLASTDTQYF. For the CDR3, the DNA is TGTGCCAGTAGTACGGGACTAGCTAGCACAGATACGCAGTATTTT.

This clone was seen a few times. V and J are TRBV7-9 and TRBJ2-3, with D maybe TRBD1 (6 bases). Germline assignment: CDR1 SEHNR and CDR2 FQNEAQ (reference sequence). Trimming pared 2 bases from V and 4 bases from J, leaving 10 bases between. This CDR3 has 14 residues. CDR3 sequence: CASSLSGTPDTQYF. DNA of the CDR3: TGTGCCAGCAGCTTAAGTGGGACACCAGATACGCAGTATTTT. Filled out from reference TRBV7-9 and TRBJ2-3, the complete variable domain reads DTGVSQNPRHKITKRGQNVTFRCDPISEHNRLYWYRQTLGQGPEFLTYFQNEAQLEKSRLLSDRFSAERPKGSFSTLEIQRTEQGDSAMYLCASSLSGTPDTQYFGPGTRLTVL.

This clone was recorded many times. The CDR3 sequence: CASSLQRDSYEQYF. The DNA of the CDR3 is TGTGCCAGCAGCCTTCAGCGCGACTCCTACGAGCAGTACTTC. The chain links TRBV27 to TRBJ2-7; no clear D. The CDR3 is 14 amino acids. Per germline, CDR1 MNHEY and CDR2 SMNVEV (reference sequence). V was shortened by 6 bases and J by 0 bases, with 12 bases between the two germline ends.

V usage is TRBV9 and J usage is TRBJ1-2; 7 nucleotides agree with TRBD1. Trimming took 0 bases from V and 2 from J; bases not matched to a gene: 7. Germline V gives CDR1 SGDLS, CDR2 YYNGEE. This CDR3 contains 16 residues. In nucleotides, the CDR3 is TGTGCCAGCAGCGTAGTAGCAGGGGGAACCAACTATGGCTACACCTTC. Amino acids: CASSVVAGGTNYGYTF.

This chain links TRBV29-1 with TRBJ2-7, with 11 positions matching TRBD1. The CDR3 is made up of 14 amino acids. V gave up 4 bases and J gave up 5 bases; unmatched junction bases: 7. Germline V CDR1 and CDR2: SQVTM, ANQGSEA. The CDR3 loop reads CSVAPGQGVHEQYF. CDR3 nucleotides: TGCAGCGTTGCCCCGGGACAGGGGGTTCACGAGCAGTACTTC.